This TCR beta chain was captured in a study of Ad26.COV2.S vaccination and SARS-CoV-2 variants. Turning to the study itself: Ad26.COV2.S shots went into the muscle once or twice, 56 days apart.

Treatment reported: roughly 19 received Ad26.COV2.S at low or high dose, single or two shots; about 5 received placebo; per-sample allocation not given. Samples analyzed were those drawn on day 63 after the first vaccine or placebo injection. The CDR3 spans 15 residues. Germline V gives CDR1 SGHRS, CDR2 YFSETQ. V lost 4 bases to trimming and J lost 6 bases; unmatched junction nucleotides: 8. Assay: immunoSEQ multiplex PCR; the TCRdb copy retains only in-frame clones and omits some. Among about 440,000 clones listed, around 91% were seen once. The sequence derives from a person between 18 and 59 years old who received the Ad26.COV2.S COVID-19 vaccine or a placebo. This rearrangement joins TRBV5-1 to TRBJ2-1; TRBD2 matches 9 bases. The sequences come from peripheral blood, collected in a trial of Ad26.COV2.S vaccine versus placebo. The CDR3 here is CASSPLAGRGNEQFF. In DNA form, the CDR3 reads TGCGCCAGCAGCCCGCTAGCGGGGAGGGGCAATGAGCAGTTCTTC.